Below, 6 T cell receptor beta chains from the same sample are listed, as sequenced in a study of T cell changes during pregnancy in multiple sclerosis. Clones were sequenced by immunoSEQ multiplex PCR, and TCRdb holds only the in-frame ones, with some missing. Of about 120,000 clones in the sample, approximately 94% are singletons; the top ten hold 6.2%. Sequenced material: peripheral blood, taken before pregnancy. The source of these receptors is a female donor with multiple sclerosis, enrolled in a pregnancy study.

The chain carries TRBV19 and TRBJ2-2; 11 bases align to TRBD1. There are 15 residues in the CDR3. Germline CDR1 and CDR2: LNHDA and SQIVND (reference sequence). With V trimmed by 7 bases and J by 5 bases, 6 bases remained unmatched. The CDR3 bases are TGTGCCAGTACCATCGGGACAGGGGGAACCGGGGAGCTGTTTTTT. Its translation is CASTIGTGGTGELFF.

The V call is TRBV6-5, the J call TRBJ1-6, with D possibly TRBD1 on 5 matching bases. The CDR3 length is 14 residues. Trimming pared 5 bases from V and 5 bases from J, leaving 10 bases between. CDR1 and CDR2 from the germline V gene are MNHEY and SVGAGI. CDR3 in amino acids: CASSLGGNNSPLHF. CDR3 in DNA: TGTGCCAGCAGTCTGGGGGGGAATAATTCACCCCTCCACTTT.

CDR3: CSVEGLSNTEAFF. CDR3 sequence (DNA): TGCAGCGTTGAAGGGCTGTCGAACACTGAAGCTTTCTTT. This sequence joins TRBV29-1 and TRBJ1-1; D not certain. The germline CDR1 and CDR2 sequences are SQVTM and ANQGSEA. Trimming took 1 base from V and 1 from J, leaving 7 bases between them. The CDR3 has 13 residues.

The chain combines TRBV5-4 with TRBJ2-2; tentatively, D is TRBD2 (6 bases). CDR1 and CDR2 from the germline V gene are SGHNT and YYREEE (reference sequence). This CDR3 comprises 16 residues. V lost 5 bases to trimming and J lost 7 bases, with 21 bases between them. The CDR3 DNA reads TGTGCCAGCAGGCTCGGGAGCCCTCTAGGTGGCGGGGAGCTGTTTTTT. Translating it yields CASRLGSPLGGGELFF.

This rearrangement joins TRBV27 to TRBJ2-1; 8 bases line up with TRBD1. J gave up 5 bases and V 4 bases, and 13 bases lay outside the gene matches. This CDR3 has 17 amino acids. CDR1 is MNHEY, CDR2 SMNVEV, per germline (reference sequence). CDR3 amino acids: CASSSGTGKLDDNEQFF. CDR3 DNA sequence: TGTGCCAGCAGTTCAGGGACAGGCAAGCTAGACGACAATGAGCAGTTCTTC.

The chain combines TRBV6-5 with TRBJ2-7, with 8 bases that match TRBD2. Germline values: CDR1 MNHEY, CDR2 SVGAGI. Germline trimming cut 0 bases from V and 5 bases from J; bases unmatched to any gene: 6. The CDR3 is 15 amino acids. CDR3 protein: CASSYSPGGPNEQYF. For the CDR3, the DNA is TGTGCCAGCAGTTACTCGCCGGGAGGGCCCAACGAGCAGTACTTC.